This entry features one TCR beta chain sequence. Under 3 months was the duration of disease in ophthalmopathy patients, who also had a Clinical Activity Score of at least 3 and a NOSPECS grade of at least 4. Using more than 7.5 ml of fresh peripheral blood, PBMCs were prepared. With 2 bases clipped from V and 0 bases from J, the junction kept 4 bases outside the gene matches. The CDR3 covers 15 residues. From germline, CDR1 is SGHDN and CDR2 FVKESK. The data belong to a study of T cells in Graves' hyperthyroidism and ophthalmopathy. Template material for amplifying TCR beta CDR3 regions consisted of RNA transcripts. The TCR CDR3 first-round RT-PCR relied on the HTBI primer set. MiXCR, applied by TCRdb to the multiplex PCR reads, yields one record per CDR3 protein. This table holds 360,000 or so distinct CDR3 sequences, nearly 15% found once.

This TCR was sampled from an older woman with Graves' ophthalmopathy. The chain employs TRBV14 and TRBJ2-7, with 7 bases lining up with TRBD1. Sequenced material: blood. The CDR3 DNA reads as TGTGCCAGCAGCCAACTGGGACAGCTCTCCTACGAGCAGTACTTC. Its translation: CASSQLGQLSYEQYF.